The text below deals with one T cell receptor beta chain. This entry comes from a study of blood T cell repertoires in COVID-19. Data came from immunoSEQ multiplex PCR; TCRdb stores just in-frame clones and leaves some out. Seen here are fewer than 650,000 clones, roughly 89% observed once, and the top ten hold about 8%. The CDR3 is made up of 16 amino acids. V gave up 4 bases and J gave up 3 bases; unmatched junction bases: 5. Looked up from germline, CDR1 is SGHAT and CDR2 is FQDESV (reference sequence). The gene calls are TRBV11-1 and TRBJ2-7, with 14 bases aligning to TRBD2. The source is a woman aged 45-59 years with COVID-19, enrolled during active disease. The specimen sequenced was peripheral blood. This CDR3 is CASSSTGTSGGYEQYF. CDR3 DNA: TGTGCCAGCAGCTCGACCGGGACTAGCGGGGGCTACGAGCAGTACTTC.